These 23 T cell receptor beta chains were sequenced from one sample in a study of T cells in Graves' hyperthyroidism and ophthalmopathy. Amplification targeted TCR beta CDR3 regions from RNA transcripts. The HTBI primer set drove a first-round RT-PCR of the TCR CDR3. TCRdb processed the multiplex PCR reads anew with MiXCR; each CDR3 protein has one entry. Among roughly 640,000 distinct CDR3 sequences, around 16% were seen once, and the ten largest hold around 3.5%. Sequencing was carried out using blood. These receptors came from a woman aged 40 to 55 with Graves' ophthalmopathy.

This chain links TRBV20-1 with TRBJ2-1; no firm D call. Germline assignment: CDR1 DFQATT and CDR2 SNEGSKA (reference sequence). The CDR3 runs 14 residues. Trimming shortened V by 0 bases and J by 1 base, and 7 bases separated the two germline ends. Here the CDR3 DNA reads TGCAGTGCTAGAGACGTCTTATCCTACAATGAGCAGTTCTTC. Encoded protein: CSARDVLSYNEQFF.

This clonotype was detected many times. This chain links TRBV6-1 with TRBJ1-6; 8 nucleotides match TRBD1. The CDR3 runs to 15 residues. V trimming: 3 bases; J trimming: 7 bases; junction bases outside the gene matches: 5. In germline, CDR1 is MNHNS, CDR2 SASEGT. This CDR3 is CASSDQQGENSPLHF. CDR3 bases: TGTGCCAGCAGTGACCAACAGGGGGAAAATTCACCCCTCCACTTT.

The CDR3 sequence is CSAREGGNRQFF. CDR3 sequence (DNA): TGCAGTGCTAGAGAAGGTGGGAATCGGCAGTTCTTC. The chain employs TRBV20-1 and TRBJ2-1; D gene ambiguous. This CDR3 is 12 amino acids long. Per the germline V gene, CDR1 is DFQATT and CDR2 is SNEGSKA (reference sequence). The V end was cut by 0 bases, the J end by 12 bases, with 12 bases between.

This clonotype has at least ten counts. DNA for the CDR3: TGTGCCAGCAGTTTCCAGATCCATGTTAATTCACCCCTCCACTTT. Translation gives CASSFQIHVNSPLHF. The genes are TRBV28 and TRBJ1-6; D gene unclear. There are 15 residues in the CDR3. V lost 3 bases and J 6 bases, leaving 12 bases between the germline ends. The V gene's germline CDR1 is MDHEN and CDR2 SYDVKM. Using reference TRBV28 and TRBJ1-6 for the parts outside the CDR3, the full variable domain is DVKVTQSSRYLVKRTGEKVFLECVQDMDHENMFWYRQDPGLGLRLIYFSYDVKMKEKGDIPEGYSVSREKKERFSLILESASTNQTSMYLCASSFQIHVNSPLHFGNGTRLTVT.

This clonotype was observed a few times. The CDR3 nucleotides read TGTGCCAGCAATCCTCGGACGACAGGGATCTTCGATGGCTACACCTTC. Its translation: CASNPRTTGIFDGYTF. This chain uses TRBV6-1 with TRBJ1-2; TRBD1 agrees at 7 bases. After removal of 7 bases from V and 6 bases from J, the junction contained 17 bases not matched to a gene. CDR3 length equals 16 residues. Germline V CDR1 and CDR2: MNHNS, SASEGT.

This clonotype has ten or more counts. The chain combines TRBV28 with TRBJ1-2; the match to TRBD1 covers 9 bases. The CDR3 spans 19 residues. Germline V CDR1 and CDR2: MDHEN, SYDVKM. J lost 6 bases, V lost 6 bases, and 23 bases had no gene match. This CDR3 reads CASSITVLGTGPLGDGYTF. The CDR3 DNA follows: TGTGCCAGCAGCATTACCGTTCTCGGGACAGGGCCCCTTGGAGATGGCTACACCTTC.

This clonotype was counted at least ten times. V is TRBV28 and J is TRBJ2-7, with a possible D match to TRBD2 (6 bases). Trimming cost V 4 bases and J 5 bases, with 18 bases left between them. The CDR3 covers 15 residues. In germline, CDR1 is MDHEN, CDR2 SYDVKM. CDR3 DNA: TGTGCCAGCAGTTCAGAGGCGGGATCGAGAAACGAGCAGTACTTC. Translation: CASSSEAGSRNEQYF.

Many counts were recorded for this clonotype. This chain joins TRBV20-1 and TRBJ2-3; TRBD2 matches 13 bases. CDR3 size: 16 residues. Trimming removed 2 bases from V and 4 bases from J; junction bases left unmatched: 6. Germline V gene data show CDR1 as DFQATT and CDR2 as SNEGSKA (reference sequence). This chain's CDR3 is CSARKRTSGGPDTQYF. CDR3 nucleotides: TGCAGTGCTAGAAAGAGGACTAGCGGGGGTCCAGATACGCAGTATTTT.

This chain connects TRBV11-2 to TRBJ1-3; D remains ambiguous. CDR1 SGHAT and CDR2 FQNNGV come from the germline V gene. This CDR3 is built from 13 residues. Trimming pared 3 bases from V and 4 bases from J, leaving 7 bases between. The CDR3 DNA follows: TGTGCCAGCAGCTTGGAAAGGGGAAACACCATATATTTT. It encodes CASSLERGNTIYF.

The table lists this clonotype with many counts. The CDR3 DNA reads TGTGCCAGCAGTGCCGACGGATACGAGCAGTACTTC. Translation: CASSADGYEQYF. The chain employs TRBV9 and TRBJ2-7; D is undetermined. The germline V gene encodes CDR1 SGDLS and CDR2 YYNGEE. CDR3 length: 12 residues. V lost 5 bases to trimming and J lost 4 bases, with 10 bases between them.

This clonotype was seen repeatedly, ten times or more. This rearrangement joins TRBV2 to TRBJ2-7; D is uncertain. Trimming took off 4 bases at V and 4 bases at J, with 2 bases between the two ends. This CDR3 region has 10 residues. The germline gives CDR1 SNHLY, CDR2 FYNNEI. This chain's CDR3 is CASSVYEQYF. CDR3 DNA sequence: TGTGCCAGCAGTGTGTACGAGCAGTACTTC.

This chain links TRBV20-1 with TRBJ2-3; TRBD2 aligns across 9 bases. V lost 3 bases, J lost 3 bases, and 7 bases stayed unmatched. CDR1 and CDR2 from the germline V gene are DFQATT and SNEGSKA (reference sequence). This CDR3 spans 15 amino acids. Written as DNA, the CDR3 is TGCAGTGCTAGTATCCTAGCGGGACCAACAGATACGCAGTATTTT. Translation gives CSASILAGPTDTQYF.

This clonotype was detected a few times. The chain is built from TRBV13 and TRBJ1-6, with 9 bases that match TRBD1. This CDR3 region has 14 residues. After removal of 3 bases from V and 10 bases from J, the junction contained 4 bases not matched to a gene. Germline CDR1 is PRHDT and CDR2 is FYEKMQ (reference sequence). This CDR3 is CASSLGQGRSPLHF. Here the CDR3 DNA reads TGTGCCAGCAGCTTGGGACAGGGAAGGTCACCCCTCCACTTT.

In its sample, this clonotype was seen many times. V gene TRBV20-1 combines with J gene TRBJ1-1, with 7 bases fitting TRBD1. Trimming removed 5 bases from V and 4 bases from J; junction bases left unmatched: 10. Germline V gene sequence: CDR1 DFQATT, CDR2 SNEGSKA (reference sequence). The CDR3 runs 14 residues. The CDR3 DNA reads TGCAGTGCTCGACGACAGGGTCGGGTCACTGAAGCTTTCTTT. Protein sequence: CSARRQGRVTEAFF.

This clonotype was recorded at least ten times. The DNA of the CDR3 is TGCGCCAGCAGCCCCGGGGGTGGGAGAACCTACAATGAGCAGTTCTTC. This encodes CASSPGGGRTYNEQFF. The chain joins TRBV5-1 to TRBJ2-1, with D tentatively TRBD2 (6 bases). The CDR3 sequence is 16 residues long. The V end was cut by 4 bases, the J end by 2 bases, with 16 bases between. Germline V lookup: CDR1 SGHRS, CDR2 YFSETQ.

This clonotype has a count of ten or more. This sequence joins TRBV20-1 and TRBJ2-5; no reliable D call. The CDR3 sequence is 15 residues long. Deletions cut 2 bases from V and 8 bases from J, with 21 bases between. Germline V lookup: CDR1 DFQATT, CDR2 SNEGSKA (reference sequence). This CDR3 is CSARPIQIPDVTQYF. CDR3 bases: TGCAGTGCTAGACCCATACAGATACCAGATGTCACCCAGTACTTC.

The V and J genes are TRBV7-8 and TRBJ2-3; D uncertain. V shed 0 bases and J shed 4 bases, with 11 bases lying between them. Germline CDR1 and CDR2: SGHVS and FQNEAQ. There are 15 residues in the CDR3. CDR3 sequence (DNA): TGTGCCAGCAGCTTAGCTAGCCTGAAATCAGATACGCAGTATTTT. It yields the protein CASSLASLKSDTQYF.

At least ten counts were recorded for this clonotype. This rearrangement joins TRBV28 to TRBJ2-7; D possibly matches TRBD1 or TRBD2 (6 bases each). This CDR3 contains 13 residues. Trimming shortened V by 4 bases and J by 9 bases, and 16 bases separated the two germline ends. The germline V gene has CDR1 MDHEN and CDR2 SYDVKM. This CDR3 is CASSSSERGVQYF. The CDR3 region has the DNA TGTGCCAGCAGTTCCTCCGAGAGGGGGGTGCAGTACTTC.

This clonotype was seen more than once but under ten times. CDR3 DNA: TGTGCCAGCAGCTCGCCGTCCCCCAGCCCGGGTCTAGCGAACACCGGGGAGCTGTTTTTT. Translated, it gives CASSSPSPSPGLANTGELFF. The rearrangement joins TRBV11-2 to TRBJ2-2; D is unresolved. V was clipped by 4 bases and J by 0 bases, with 24 bases between them. The CDR3 length is 20 residues. The germline CDR1 and CDR2 sequences are SGHAT and FQNNGV.

The chain employs TRBV5-6 and TRBJ1-2; no firm D call. Between the trimmed V and J ends, which lost 0 bases and 2 bases, there was a span of 8 bases. Germline V lookup: CDR1 SGHDT, CDR2 YYEEEE. The CDR3 covers 14 residues. CDR3 DNA sequence: TGTGCCAGCAGCTTGGTCGTGGGGAACTATGGCTACACCTTC. Residues: CASSLVVGNYGYTF.

This clonotype appeared a few times. The chain combines TRBV28 with TRBJ2-5; tentative D call: TRBD1 (6 bases). CDR1 is MDHEN and CDR2 is SYDVKM in the germline V gene. V lost 9 bases, J lost 4 bases, and 12 bases lay in between. The CDR3 consists of 12 residues. The CDR3 here is CASTGIRETQYF. The CDR3 nucleotides are TGTGCCAGTACAGGGATTCGAGAGACCCAGTACTTC.

At least ten counts were recorded for this clonotype. The chain links TRBV6-1 to TRBJ1-5; 9 bases agree with TRBD1. This CDR3 has 14 amino acids. With 7 bases clipped from V and 7 bases from J, the junction kept 8 bases outside the gene matches. From germline, CDR1 is MNHNS and CDR2 SASEGT. CDR3 coding DNA: TGTGCCAGCAAAGAGACAGGGGGAGGACAGCCCCAGCATTTT. It translates to CASKETGGGQPQHF.

Only a few counts were recorded for this clonotype. This rearrangement joins TRBV20-1 to TRBJ2-1, with TRBD2 as a possible D gene (7 bases). The CDR3 has 15 residues. The germline CDR1 and CDR2 sequences are DFQATT and SNEGSKA (reference sequence). The chain's CDR3 is CTGGGGKGSYNEQFF. CDR3 DNA: TGCACCGGGGGAGGGGGGAAGGGCTCCTACAATGAGCAGTTCTTC.